This TCR beta chain was identified in a study of blood T cells in healthy people across ages. This CDR3 region has 15 residues. V lost 6 bases to trimming and J lost 0 bases; unmatched junction nucleotides: 4. Looked up from germline, CDR1 is MNHEY and CDR2 is SVGEGT. This clonotype has a handful of counts. Using a J-beta primer mix together with a sample-barcoded 5' primer, a second PCR was run for about 6 to 11 cycles. TCRdb called the 5' RACE reads again in MiXCR, with one record for every CDR3 protein. The sample has some 1,800,000 distinct CDR3 sequences, around 40% seen once. Healthy individuals of Caucasian origin from Russia, aged about 6 to 95, served as donors. Peripheral blood samples of around 9.8 milliliters were drawn from each donor.

The clonotype originates from a human donor in good health. The sequenced sample was blood. J is TRBJ2-1 and V is TRBV6-2 or TRBV6-3, with 8 bases that match TRBD1. The CDR3 nucleotides read TGTGCCAGCAGCTCCCAGGGGGCCTCCTACAATGAGCAGTTCTTC. It is translated as CASSSQGASYNEQFF.